The present entry profiles one T cell receptor (beta chain) with its context. Antigen: not known. Only in-frame clones appear in the TCRdb table, and some are missing; sequencing was by immunoSEQ multiplex PCR. The repertoire has over 45,000 clones, 95% to 98% of them found once; the top ten carry approximately 0.99%. This sample is drawn from a study of siplizumab effects on memory and regulatory T cells. The CDR3 length is 15 residues. Germline V gene data show CDR1 as SEHNR and CDR2 as FQNEAQ (reference sequence). After removal of 1 base from V and 7 bases from J, the junction contained 3 bases not matched to a gene. Study-wide findings and caveats: Memory T cells appeared less diverse than naive cells, which seemed to contribute substantially to alloresponse.

This sequence was found in a human donor in good health. The sequenced sample consisted of naive CD8+ T cells sorted from blood. The chain carries TRBV7-9 and TRBJ2-1; 11 nucleotides agree with TRBD2. The CDR3: CASSLVLAGVNEQFF. CDR3 bases: TGTGCCAGCAGCTTAGTACTAGCGGGAGTAAATGAGCAGTTCTTC.